This is a list of T cell receptor beta chains from one sample in a study of cytomegalovirus exposure and HLA in healthy donors. Produced via immunoSEQ multiplex PCR; TCRdb's table is partial and in-frame only. Found here are roughly 60,000 clones; the top ten clones hold approximately 2.1%. The sequencing input was PBMCs. The receptors were sampled from a woman younger than 30 in good health and CMV-seronegative. Each CDR3 is given with its conserved first and last residue. A D gene is named only where the DNA matches it firmly.

>.|TRBJ1-3|TRBV7-9
CASSTIRVGSGNTIYF
TGTGCCAGCAGCACCATCAGGGTCGGCTCTGGAAACACCATATATTTT
>.|TRBJ1-4|TRBV27
CASRTSQTSGQKLFF
TGTGCCAGCAGGACCTCACAGACCTCTGGGCAAAAACTGTTTTTT
>TRBD1|TRBJ2-1|TRBV7-9
CASSFQQGVYGEQFF
TGTGCCAGCAGCTTTCAACAGGGGGTTTACGGTGAGCAGTTCTTC
>.|TRBJ2-1|TRBV5-1
CASSLGVFGGITDEQFF
TGCGCCAGCAGCTTGGGCGTGTTCGGAGGGATCACGGATGAGCAGTTCTTC
>TRBD1|TRBJ1-5|TRBV6-4
CASDGQATYDQPQHF
TGTGCAAGCGATGGACAGGCGACGTACGATCAGCCCCAGCATTTT
>.|TRBJ1-2|TRBV6-5
CASRNRASGYGYTF
TGTGCCAGCAGAAACAGGGCATCAGGCTATGGCTACACCTTC
>TRBD1|TRBJ1-4|TRBV11-2
CASSLGTGFNEKLFF
TGTGCCAGCAGCCTCGGGACAGGCTTTAATGAAAAACTGTTTTTT
>.|TRBJ1-1|TRBV5-1
CASSFPESGTEAFF
TGCGCCAGCAGCTTCCCGGAGTCGGGCACTGAAGCTTTCTTT
>.|TRBJ2-1|TRBV20-1
CSAYPYHEQFF
TGCAGTGCTTACCCCTACCATGAGCAGTTCTTC
>.|TRBJ1-2|TRBV6-5
CASSTGNYGYTF
TGTGCCAGCTCTACGGGGAACTATGGCTACACCTTC
>TRBD1|TRBJ2-7|TRBV30
CAWSVLRGRGEQYF
TGTGCCTGGAGTGTACTCAGGGGGCGAGGCGAGCAGTACTTC
>.|TRBJ1-1|TRBV18
CASSPLGVTEAFF
TGTGCCAGCTCACCGCTAGGTGTTACTGAAGCTTTCTTT
>.|TRBJ1-5|TRBV29-1
CSVDPGKVSNQPQHF
TGCAGCGTTGACCCGGGGAAAGTTAGCAATCAGCCCCAGCATTTT
>.|TRBJ2-1|TRBV6-1
CASKARWEVNEQFF
TGTGCCAGCAAGGCGCGCTGGGAGGTCAATGAGCAGTTCTTC
>.|TRBJ2-7|TRBV25-1
CASSDWDTSYEQYF
TGTGCCAGCAGTGATTGGGACACCTCCTACGAGCAGTACTTC
>.|TRBJ1-6|TRBV5-4
CASSLTGVESPLHF
TGTGCCAGCAGCTTGACCGGGGTAGAGTCACCCCTCCACTTT
>TRBD1|TRBJ1-2|TRBV19
CASHPGQGHGYTF
TGTGCCAGCCACCCGGGACAGGGTCATGGCTACACCTTC
>.|TRBJ1-2|TRBV7-9
CASSLGQDYGYTF
TGTGCCAGCAGCTTAGGACAGGACTATGGCTACACCTTC
>.|TRBJ2-6|TRBV15
CATSRDRSGANVLTF
TGTGCCACCAGCAGAGATCGGTCTGGGGCCAACGTCCTGACTTTC
>.|TRBJ1-2|TRBV5-7
CASSLQGANYGYTF
TGTGCCAGCAGCCTACAGGGAGCTAACTATGGCTACACCTTC
>.|TRBJ2-3|TRBV6-4
CASSEQGTSTDTQYF
TGTGCCAGCAGTGAACAGGGAACTAGCACAGATACGCAGTATTTT
>.|TRBJ1-3|TRBV11-2
CASSLVAGAGNTIYF
TGTGCCAGCAGCTTAGTTGCAGGGGCTGGAAACACCATATATTTT
>.|TRBJ1-1|TRBV10-3
CAITAALNTEDFF
TGTGCCATCACCGCAGCGCTTAACACTGAAGATTTCTTT